Reported below is one T cell receptor beta chain. These data come from a study of blood T cell repertoires in COVID-19. Study as a whole: T cells, B-cell-depleted T cells, or PBMCs provided the cDNA or gDNA that served as material.

Ages ranged from 18 to 89 years, with residence in around 24 US areas. Clinical history as reported by participants underpinned cohort assignment. The V segment lost 3 bases and the J segment 11 bases; nucleotides outside the gene matches: 14. Looked up from germline, CDR1 is GTSNPN and CDR2 is SVGIG (reference sequence). This CDR3 contains 14 residues. Authors' processing steps: How many nucleated cells were present was estimated from reference gene primer amplification. The data were produced by immunoSEQ multiplex PCR, yet TCRdb's version contains in-frame clones alone and is incomplete. V and J calls plus clone size are reproduced from that table; the DNA served to infer D and trimming. The top ten clones hold about 7.2% of a sample with some 200,000 clones, 65% to 85% of them seen once.

The chain is built from TRBV30 and TRBJ2-3; 7 nucleotides align to TRBD1. The receptor was isolated from a woman between 40 and 55 years old with acute COVID-19. The material sequenced was PBMCs or T cells enriched from blood (not recorded which). The CDR3 coding sequence is TGTGCCTGGAGGGACCCAGAATGGGACAGCTGGCAGTATTTT. It is translated as CAWRDPEWDSWQYF.